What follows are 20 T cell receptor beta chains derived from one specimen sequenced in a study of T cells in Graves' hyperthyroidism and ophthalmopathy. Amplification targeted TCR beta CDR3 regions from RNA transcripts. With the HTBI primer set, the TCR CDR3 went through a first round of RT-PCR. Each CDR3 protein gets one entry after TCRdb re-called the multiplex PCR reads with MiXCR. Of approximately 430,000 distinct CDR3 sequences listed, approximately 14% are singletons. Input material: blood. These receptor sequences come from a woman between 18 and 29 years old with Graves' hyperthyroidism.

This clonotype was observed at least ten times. DNA for the CDR3: TGTGCCAGCAGTTACACTATCCCCTACAATGAGCAGTTCTTC. Translated, it gives CASSYTIPYNEQFF. The rearrangement links TRBV6-2 or TRBV6-3 to TRBJ2-1; D is unclear. CDR1 and CDR2 (germline): MNHEY, SVGEGT. Trimming pared 2 bases from V and 2 bases from J, leaving 7 bases between. This CDR3 has 14 residues.

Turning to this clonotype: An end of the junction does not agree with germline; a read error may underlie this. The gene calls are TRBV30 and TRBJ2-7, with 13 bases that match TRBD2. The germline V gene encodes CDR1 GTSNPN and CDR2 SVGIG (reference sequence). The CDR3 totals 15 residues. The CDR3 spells CAWRRGTSGAYERYF. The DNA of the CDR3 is TGTGCCTGGAGGAGGGGGACTAGCGGGGCCTACGAGCGGTACTTC.

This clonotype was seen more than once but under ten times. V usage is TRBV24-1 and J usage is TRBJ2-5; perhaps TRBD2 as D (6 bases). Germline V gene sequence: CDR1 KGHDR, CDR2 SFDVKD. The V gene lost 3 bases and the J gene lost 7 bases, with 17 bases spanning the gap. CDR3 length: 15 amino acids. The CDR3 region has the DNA TGTGCCACCAGTGATAGGGACTTGGGGCGGGGGACCCAGTACTTC. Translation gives CATSDRDLGRGTQYF.

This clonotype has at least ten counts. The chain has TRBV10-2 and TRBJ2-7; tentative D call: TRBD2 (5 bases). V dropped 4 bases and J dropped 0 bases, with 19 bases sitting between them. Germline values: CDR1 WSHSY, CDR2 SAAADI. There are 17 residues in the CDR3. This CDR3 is CASSGPDFIRSSYEQYF. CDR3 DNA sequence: TGCGCCAGCAGTGGGCCGGACTTCATCCGCAGCTCCTACGAGCAGTACTTC.

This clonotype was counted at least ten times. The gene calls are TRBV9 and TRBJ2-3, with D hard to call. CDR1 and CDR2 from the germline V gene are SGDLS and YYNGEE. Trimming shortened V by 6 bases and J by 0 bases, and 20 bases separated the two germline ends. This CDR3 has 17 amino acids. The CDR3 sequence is CASTPRVGDPSTDTQYF. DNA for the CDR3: TGTGCCAGCACCCCCCGCGTCGGAGACCCTAGCACAGATACGCAGTATTTT.

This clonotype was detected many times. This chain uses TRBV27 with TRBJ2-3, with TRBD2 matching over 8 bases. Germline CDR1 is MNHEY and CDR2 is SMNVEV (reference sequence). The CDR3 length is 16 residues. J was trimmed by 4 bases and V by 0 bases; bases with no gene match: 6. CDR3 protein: CASSLSPAGVSDTQYF. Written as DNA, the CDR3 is TGTGCCAGCAGTTTATCGCCAGCGGGAGTCTCAGATACGCAGTATTTT.

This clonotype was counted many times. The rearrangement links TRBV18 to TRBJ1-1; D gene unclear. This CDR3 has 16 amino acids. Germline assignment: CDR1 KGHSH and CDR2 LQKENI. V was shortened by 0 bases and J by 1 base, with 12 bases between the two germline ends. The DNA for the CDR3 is TGTGCCAGCTCACCACCGAGTCTCCCAGGGAACACTGAAGCTTTCTTT. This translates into CASSPPSLPGNTEAFF.

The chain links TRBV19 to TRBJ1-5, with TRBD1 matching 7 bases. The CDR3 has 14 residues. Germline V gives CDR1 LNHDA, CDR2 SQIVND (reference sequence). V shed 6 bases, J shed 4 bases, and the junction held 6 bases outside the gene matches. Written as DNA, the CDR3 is TGTGCCAGTAGGCAGGGGGGACAAAATCAGCCCCAGCATTTT. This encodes CASRQGGQNQPQHF.

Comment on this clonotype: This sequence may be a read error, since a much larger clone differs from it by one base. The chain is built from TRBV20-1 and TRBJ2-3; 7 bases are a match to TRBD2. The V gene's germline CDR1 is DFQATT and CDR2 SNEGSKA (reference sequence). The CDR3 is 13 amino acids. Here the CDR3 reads CGAPGREVYTQYF. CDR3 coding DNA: TGCGGTGCTCCCGGCCGGGAGGTGTATACGCAGTATTTT.

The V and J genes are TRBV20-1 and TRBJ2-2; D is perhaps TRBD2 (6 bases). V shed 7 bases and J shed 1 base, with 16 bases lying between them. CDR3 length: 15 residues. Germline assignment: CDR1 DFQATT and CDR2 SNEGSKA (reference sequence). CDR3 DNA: TGCAGTGTAATGGGACTCTTGGGGAACACCGGGGAGCTGTTTTTT. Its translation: CSVMGLLGNTGELFF.

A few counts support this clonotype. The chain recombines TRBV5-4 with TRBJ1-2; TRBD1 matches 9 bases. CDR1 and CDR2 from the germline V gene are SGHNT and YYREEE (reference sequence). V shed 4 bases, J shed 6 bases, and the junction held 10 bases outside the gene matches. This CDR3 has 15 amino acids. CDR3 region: CASSPGQGLTDGYTF. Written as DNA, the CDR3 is TGTGCCAGCAGCCCGGGACAGGGACTTACGGATGGCTACACCTTC.

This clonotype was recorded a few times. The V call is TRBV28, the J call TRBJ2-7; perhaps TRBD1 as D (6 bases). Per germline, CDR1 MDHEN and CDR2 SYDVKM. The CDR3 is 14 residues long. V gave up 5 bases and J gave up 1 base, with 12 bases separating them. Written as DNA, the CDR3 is TGTGCCAGCAGTGACCTAGGGGGATCCTACGAGCAGTACTTC. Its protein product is CASSDLGGSYEQYF.

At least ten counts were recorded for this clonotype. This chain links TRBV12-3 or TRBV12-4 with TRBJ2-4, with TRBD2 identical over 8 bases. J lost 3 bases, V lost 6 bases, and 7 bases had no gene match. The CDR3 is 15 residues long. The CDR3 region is CASSLSGGLKNIQYF. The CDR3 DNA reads TGTGCCAGCAGCCTGAGCGGGGGACTCAAAAACATTCAGTACTTC.

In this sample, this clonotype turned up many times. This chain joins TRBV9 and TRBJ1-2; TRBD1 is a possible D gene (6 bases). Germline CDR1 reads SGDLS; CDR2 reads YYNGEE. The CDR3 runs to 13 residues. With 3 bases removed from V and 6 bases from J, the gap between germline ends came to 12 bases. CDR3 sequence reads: CASSATGSHGYTF. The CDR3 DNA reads TGTGCCAGCAGCGCTACAGGGTCTCATGGCTACACCTTC.

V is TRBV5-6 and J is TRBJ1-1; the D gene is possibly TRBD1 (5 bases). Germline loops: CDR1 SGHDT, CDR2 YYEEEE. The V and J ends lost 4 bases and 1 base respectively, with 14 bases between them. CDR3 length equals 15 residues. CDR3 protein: CASSQGQTENTEAFF. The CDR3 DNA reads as TGTGCCAGCAGCCAAGGCCAGACAGAGAACACTGAAGCTTTCTTT.

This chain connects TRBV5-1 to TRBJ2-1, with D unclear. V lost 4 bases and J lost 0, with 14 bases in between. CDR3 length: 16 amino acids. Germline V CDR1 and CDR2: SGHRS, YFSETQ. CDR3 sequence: CASSPAAASSYNEQFF. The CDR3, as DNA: TGCGCCAGCAGCCCGGCGGCGGCTAGCTCCTACAATGAGCAGTTCTTC. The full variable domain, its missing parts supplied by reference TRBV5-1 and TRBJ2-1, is KAGVTQTPRYLIKTRGQQVTLSCSPISGHRSVSWYQQTPGQGLQFLFEYFSETQRNKGNFPGRFSGRQFSNSRSEMNVSTLELGDSALYLCASSPAAASSYNEQFFGPGTRLTVL.

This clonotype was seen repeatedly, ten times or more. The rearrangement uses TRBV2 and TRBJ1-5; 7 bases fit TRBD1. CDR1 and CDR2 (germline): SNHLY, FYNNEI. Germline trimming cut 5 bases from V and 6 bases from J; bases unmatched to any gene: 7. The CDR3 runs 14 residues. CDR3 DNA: TGTGCCAGCAGTCGACAGGGTTTCGGTCAGCCCCAGCATTTT. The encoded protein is CASSRQGFGQPQHF.

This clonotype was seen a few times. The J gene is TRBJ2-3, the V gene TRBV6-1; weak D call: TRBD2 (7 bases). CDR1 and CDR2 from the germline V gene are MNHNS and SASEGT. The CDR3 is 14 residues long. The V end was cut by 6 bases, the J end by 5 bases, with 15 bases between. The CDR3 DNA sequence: TGTGCCAGCAGGGAGGGGGGGGTGATAGATACGCAGTATTTT. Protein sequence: CASREGGVIDTQYF.

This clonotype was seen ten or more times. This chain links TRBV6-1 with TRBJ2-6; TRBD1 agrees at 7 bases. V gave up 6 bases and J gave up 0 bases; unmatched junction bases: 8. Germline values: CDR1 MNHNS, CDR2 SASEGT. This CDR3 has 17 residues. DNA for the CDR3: TGTGCCAGCAGGACAGGGCGGCCCACCTCTGGGGCCAACGTCCTGACTTTC. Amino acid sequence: CASRTGRPTSGANVLTF.

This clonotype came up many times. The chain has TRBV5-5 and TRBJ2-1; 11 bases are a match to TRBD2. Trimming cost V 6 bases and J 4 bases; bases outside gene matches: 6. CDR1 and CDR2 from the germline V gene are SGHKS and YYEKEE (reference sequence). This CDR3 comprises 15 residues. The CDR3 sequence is CASILAGAAYNEQFF. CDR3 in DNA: TGTGCCAGCATACTAGCGGGGGCTGCGTACAATGAGCAGTTCTTC.